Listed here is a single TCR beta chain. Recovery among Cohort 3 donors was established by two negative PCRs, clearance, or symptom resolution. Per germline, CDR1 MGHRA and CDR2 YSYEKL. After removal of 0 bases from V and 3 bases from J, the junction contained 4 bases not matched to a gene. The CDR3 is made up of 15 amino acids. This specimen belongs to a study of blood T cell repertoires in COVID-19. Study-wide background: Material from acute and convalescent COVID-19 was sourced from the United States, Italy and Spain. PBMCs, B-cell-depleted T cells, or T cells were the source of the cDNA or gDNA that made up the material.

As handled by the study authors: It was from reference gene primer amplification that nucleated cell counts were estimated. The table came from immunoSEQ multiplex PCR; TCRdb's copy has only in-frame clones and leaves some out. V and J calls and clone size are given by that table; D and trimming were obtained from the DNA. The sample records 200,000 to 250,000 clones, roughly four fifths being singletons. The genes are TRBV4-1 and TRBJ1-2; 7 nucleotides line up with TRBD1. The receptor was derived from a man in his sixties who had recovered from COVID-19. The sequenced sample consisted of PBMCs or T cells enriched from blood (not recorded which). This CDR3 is CASSQDNRGHYGYTF. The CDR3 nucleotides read TGCGCCAGCAGCCAAGACAACAGGGGTCACTATGGCTACACCTTC.